The rows below give T cell receptor beta chains drawn from one sample of a study of blood T cell repertoires in COVID-19. Using immunoSEQ multiplex PCR, the repertoire was profiled, and TCRdb retains in-frame clones only, with some absent. This table holds about 80,000 clones, around 80% found once. The specimen was peripheral blood. The origin of the receptors is a man older than 75 with acute or convalescent COVID-19. CDR3s include the opening cysteine and the closing phenylalanine or tryptophan. A D gene is named only where the DNA matches it firmly. Clone size is not always given. Where it is, it says once, few, many or a class for expanded clones.

j_gene | v_gene | d_gene | abundance | CDR3aa | CDR3nt
TRBJ2-3 | TRBV11-2 | - | - | CASSGETFSTDTQYF | TGTGCCAGCAGTGGGGAGACATTTAGCACAGATACGCAGTATTTT
TRBJ1-1 | TRBV5-1 | - | - | CASSLGDFSTEAFF | TGCGCCAGCAGCTTGGGGGACTTCAGCACTGAAGCTTTCTTT
TRBJ1-5 | TRBV19 | - | - | CASSPGGGQPQHF | TGTGCCAGTAGTCCGGGGGGGGGCCAGCCCCAGCATTTT
TRBJ1-1 | TRBV3-1/TRBV3-2 | - | - | CATREHKDTEAFF | TGTGCCACTCGGGAACATAAGGACACTGAAGCTTTCTTT
TRBJ2-3 | TRBV6-5 | TRBD1 | - | CASKDRGGSTDTQYF | TGTGCCAGCAAAGACAGGGGGGGTAGCACAGATACGCAGTATTTT
TRBJ1-2 | TRBV4-1 | TRBD1 | - | CASSQVGQGTNYGYTF | TGCGCCAGCAGCCAAGTGGGACAGGGGACTAACTATGGCTACACCTTC
TRBJ1-4 | TRBV5-1 | - | - | CASRGQGFEKLFF | TGCGCCAGCAGGGGTCAGGGTTTCGAAAAACTGTTTTTT
TRBJ1-1 | TRBV5-1 | - | - | CASSYGNTEAFF | TGCGCCAGCAGCTACGGGAACACTGAAGCTTTCTTT
TRBJ1-1 | TRBV28 | - | - | CASSFPDRNTEAFF | TGTGCCAGCAGTTTCCCCGACAGGAACACTGAAGCTTTCTTT
TRBJ1-2 | TRBV6-6 | - | - | CASSNAMTVGNGYTF | TGTGCCAGCAGTAACGCGATGACAGTCGGAAATGGGTACACCTTC
TRBJ2-1 | TRBV4-1 | TRBD2 | - | CASSQANLAGGNNYNEQFF | TGCGCCAGCAGCCAAGCCAACCTAGCGGGGGGTAATAACTACAATGAGCAGTTCTTC
TRBJ1-2 | TRBV7-2 | - | - | CASSLEGQLVSYGYTF | TGTGCCAGCAGCTTAGAGGGACAACTAGTTAGCTATGGCTACACCTTC
TRBJ1-3 | TRBV7-9 | TRBD1 | - | CASSLAGGGNTIYF | TGTGCCAGCAGCTTAGCAGGGGGCGGAAACACCATATATTTT
TRBJ1-2 | TRBV6-5 | TRBD1 | once | CASSWGGQGHYGYTF | TGTGCCAGCAGTTGGGGCGGACAGGGACACTATGGCTACACCTTC
TRBJ1-3 | TRBV24-1 | TRBD1 | - | CATSDSGQGVGNTIYF | TGTGCCACCAGTGATTCGGGACAGGGGGTAGGAAACACCATATATTTT
TRBJ1-6 | TRBV18 | - | - | CASSSGEGESPLHF | TGTGCCAGCTCATCCGGGGAGGGGGAGTCACCCCTCCACTTT
TRBJ2-3 | TRBV7-9 | - | - | CASSLEGLTDTQYF | TGTGCCAGCAGCTTAGAGGGACTTACAGATACGCAGTATTTT
TRBJ2-4 | TRBV6-5 | - | - | CASSFGADKNIQYF | TGTGCCAGCAGTTTTGGGGCGGACAAAAACATTCAGTACTTC
TRBJ2-7 | TRBV4-1 | - | - | CASSQGIGQPVYEQYF | TGCGCCAGCAGCCAGGGTATCGGACAGCCAGTCTACGAGCAGTACTTC
TRBJ2-2 | TRBV7-9 | TRBD1 | few | CASRGTGNTGELFF | TGTGCCAGCAGGGGGACAGGGAACACCGGGGAGCTGTTTTTT
TRBJ2-3 | TRBV6-6 | TRBD2 | - | CATRGLAGFTDTQYF | TGTGCTACCCGCGGTCTAGCGGGGTTCACAGATACGCAGTATTTT
TRBJ2-2 | TRBV29-1 | - | few | CSARGYTGELFF | TGCAGCGCGAGGGGGTACACCGGGGAGCTGTTTTTT
TRBJ2-3 | TRBV2 | TRBD1 | few | CASSGGQGTDTQYF | TGTGCCAGCAGTGGGGGACAGGGCACAGATACGCAGTATTTT
TRBJ1-1 | TRBV25-1 | TRBD1 | - | CASSGDRGDTEAFF | TGTGCCAGCAGTGGGGACAGGGGTGACACTGAAGCTTTCTTT
TRBJ1-4 | TRBV25-1 | - | - | CASSKDSSTNEKLFF | TGTGCCAGCAGTAAGGACAGTTCAACTAATGAAAAACTGTTTTTT
TRBJ1-2 | TRBV5-6 | TRBD1 | - | CASSTGGGGYTF | TGTGCCAGCAGCACAGGGGGCGGGGGCTACACCTTC
TRBJ1-6 | TRBV27 | TRBD1 | - | CASSTGQIRRSPLHF | TGTGCCAGCTCGACGGGACAGATCAGGCGATCACCCCTCCACTTT
TRBJ1-2 | TRBV5-1 | - | - | CASSLDSQGNGYTF | TGCGCCAGCAGCTTGGATTCCCAGGGTAATGGCTACACCTTC
TRBJ1-3 | TRBV15 | - | - | CATSRDTAGSGNTIYF | TGTGCCACCAGCAGAGATACTGCGGGCTCTGGAAACACCATATATTTT
TRBJ1-2 | TRBV5-4 | - | - | CASSKETVNYGYTF | TGTGCCAGCAGCAAAGAAACTGTTAACTATGGCTACACCTTC
TRBJ1-2 | TRBV3-1/TRBV3-2 | TRBD1 | - | CASSQGRDSDYGYTF | TGTGCCAGCAGCCAAGGAAGGGACAGCGATTATGGCTACACCTTC
TRBJ1-4 | TRBV5-1 | TRBD1 | - | CASSLGNRGNEKLFF | TGCGCCAGCAGCTTAGGGAACAGGGGTAATGAAAAACTGTTTTTT
TRBJ1-5 | TRBV19 | - | - | CASSMPGQGRNQPQHF | TGTGCCAGTAGTATGCCTGGCCAGGGTCGCAATCAGCCCCAGCATTTT
TRBJ1-2 | TRBV3-1/TRBV3-2 | TRBD1 | - | CASSQVTGGYTF | TGTGCCAGCAGCCAGGTGACAGGGGGCTACACCTTC
TRBJ2-7 | TRBV10-3 | TRBD1 | - | CASQAGTGSYEQYF | TGTGCCTCTCAAGCCGGGACAGGGTCCTACGAGCAGTACTTC
TRBJ2-7 | TRBV10-2 | - | - | CASSPSVGVSYEQYF | TGCGCCAGCAGTCCGTCGGTTGGTGTCTCCTACGAGCAGTACTTC
TRBJ1-6 | TRBV3-1/TRBV3-2 | - | - | CASSTNRGSGSPLHF | TGTGCCAGCAGCACCAATCGAGGGAGTGGATCACCCCTCCACTTT
TRBJ2-2 | TRBV4-2 | - | - | CASSSGPGGAGGELFF | TGTGCCAGCAGCTCCGGCCCTGGGGGCGCAGGCGGGGAGCTGTTTTTT
TRBJ1-1 | TRBV27 | TRBD1 | few | CASSMKPADRGRAFF | TGTGCCAGCAGTATGAAACCGGCCGACAGGGGGCGTGCTTTCTTT
TRBJ1-2 | TRBV19 | - | - | CASSTSGRDDYGYTF | TGTGCCAGTAGTACCTCCGGCAGGGATGACTATGGCTACACCTTC
TRBJ1-1 | TRBV5-1 | TRBD1 | - | CASRPGGVQNTEAFF | TGCGCCAGCAGGCCAGGGGGCGTCCAGAACACTGAAGCTTTCTTT
TRBJ2-5 | TRBV5-1 | TRBD1 | - | CASSPGTDMSQETQYF | TGCGCCAGCAGCCCCGGGACAGATATGTCCCAAGAGACCCAGTACTTC
TRBJ1-2 | TRBV3-1/TRBV3-2 | TRBD1 | once | CASSATGQGFMGYGYTF | TGTGCCAGCAGCGCCACGGGACAGGGGTTTATGGGCTATGGCTACACCTTC
TRBJ2-2 | TRBV6-5 | - | once | CASSYGGRTGELFF | TGTGCCAGCAGTTACGGGGGGAGGACCGGGGAGCTGTTTTTT
TRBJ1-1 | TRBV6-1 | - | few | CASSAPPGVPNTEAFF | TGTGCCAGCAGTGCCCCCCCAGGGGTCCCGAACACTGAAGCTTTCTTT
TRBJ1-1 | TRBV25-1 | - | - | CASSESRVPEAFF | TGTGCCAGCAGTGAAAGTAGAGTCCCTGAAGCTTTCTTT
TRBJ1-2 | TRBV10-3 | - | - | CAIREPSNRGANYGYTF | TGTGCCATCAGGGAGCCCTCAAATCGGGGGGCTAACTATGGCTACACCTTC
TRBJ1-1 | TRBV7-3 | - | - | CASSSQGRGTEAFF | TGTGCCAGCAGCTCTCAGGGGAGAGGCACTGAAGCTTTCTTT
TRBJ1-5 | TRBV2 | TRBD1 | once | CASSERQGLQPQHF | TGTGCCAGCAGTGAGAGACAGGGCCTCCAGCCCCAGCATTTT
TRBJ2-1 | TRBV11-2 | TRBD2 | - | CASSLGLAGFEQFF | TGTGCCAGCAGCTTAGGGCTAGCGGGGTTTGAGCAGTTCTTC
TRBJ2-1 | TRBV7-2 | TRBD1 | - | CASSLILGQGKNEQFF | TGTGCCAGCAGCTTAATACTGGGACAGGGTAAAAATGAGCAGTTCTTC
TRBJ1-1 | TRBV7-9 | - | - | CASSLELGTGTMNTEAFF | TGTGCCAGCAGCTTAGAACTTGGGACTGGGACCATGAACACTGAAGCTTTCTTT
TRBJ2-7 | TRBV4-2 | - | once | CASSQGDTAYEQYF | TGTGCCAGCAGCCAAGGGGACACAGCCTACGAGCAGTACTTC
TRBJ2-2 | TRBV6-2/TRBV6-3 | - | - | CASSYGGTNTGELFF | TGTGCCAGCAGTTATGGGGGGACGAACACCGGGGAGCTGTTTTTT
TRBJ1-1 | TRBV30 | - | - | CAWWAGSNTEAFF | TGTGCCTGGTGGGCCGGGAGTAACACTGAAGCTTTCTTT
TRBJ1-2 | TRBV5-5 | TRBD1 | - | CASSLRRGIGGYTF | TGTGCCAGCAGCTTGCGCAGGGGGATTGGTGGCTACACCTTC